One sample yielded the 13 T cell receptor beta chains listed below, sequenced in a study of T cell responses to AZD1222 COVID-19 vaccine. Generated by immunoSEQ multiplex PCR, the TCRdb table keeps only in-frame clones and is missing some. The sample has 100,000 to 150,000 clones; 92% are singletons. This sample comprised peripheral blood, obtained on day 0 of AZD1222 vaccination. The receptors here all came from an adult in good health.

This clone was picked up one time. The V gene is TRBV6-2 or TRBV6-3, the J gene TRBJ1-5; 7 bases line up with TRBD1. This CDR3 has 15 amino acids. Per germline, CDR1 MNHEY and CDR2 SVGEGT. Losses at the gene ends were 6 bases for V and 6 bases for J; bases not matched to a gene: 11. CDR3 nucleotides: TGTGCCAGCAGCGACAGGGTTGGATCCGGTCAGCCCCAGCATTTT. This translates into CASSDRVGSGQPQHF.

The rearrangement links TRBV7-8 to TRBJ2-7; the match to TRBD2 covers 7 bases. V lost 5 bases, J lost 3 bases, and 10 bases stayed unmatched. This CDR3 region has 15 residues. Per the germline V gene, CDR1 is SGHVS and CDR2 is FQNEAQ. CDR3 residues: CASSPNPRGDYEQYF. CDR3 nucleotide sequence: TGTGCCAGCAGCCCGAACCCTCGGGGGGACTACGAGCAGTACTTC.

V is TRBV11-2 and J is TRBJ2-7; 8 positions agree with TRBD2. Germline V gives CDR1 SGHAT, CDR2 FQNNGV. V shed 2 bases and J 3 bases; nucleotides not matched to a gene: 9. CDR3 size: 16 residues. The CDR3 nucleotides read TGTGCCAGCAGCTTATACCCCTCCAGCGGGGGCTACGAGCAGTACTTC. It is translated as CASSLYPSSGGYEQYF. The whole variable domain, filled in from reference TRBV11-2 and TRBJ2-7, reads EAGVAQSPRYKIIEKRQSVAFWCNPISGHATLYWYQQILGQGPKLLIQFQNNGVVDDSQLPKDRFSAERLKGVDSTLKIQPAKLEDSAVYLCASSLYPSSGGYEQYFGPGTRLTVT.

J is TRBJ1-1 and V is TRBV19; possible D gene TRBD1, 6 bases. Trimming took off 4 bases at V and 6 bases at J, with 24 bases between the two ends. Looked up from germline, CDR1 is LNHDA and CDR2 is SQIVND (reference sequence). The CDR3 is 17 residues long. CDR3 sequence: CASSSPRGGRQSPEAFF. The DNA for the CDR3 is TGTGCCAGTAGTAGCCCAAGGGGGGGACGACAGTCCCCTGAAGCTTTCTTT.

The rearrangement uses TRBV6-5 and TRBJ1-2; TRBD1 is a possible D gene (6 bases). Trimming pared 5 bases from V and 5 bases from J, leaving 9 bases between. Germline lookup yields CDR1 MNHEY and CDR2 SVGAGI. The length of the CDR3 is 12 residues. CDR3 DNA: TGTGCCAGCAGTCTACAGGGATATGGCTACACCTTC. This codes for CASSLQGYGYTF.

The rearrangement uses TRBV10-1 and TRBJ2-3; D is unclear. CDR1 and CDR2 from the germline V gene are WNHNN and SYGVQD (reference sequence). V lost 5 bases and J 2 bases, leaving 11 bases between the germline ends. The CDR3 consists of 14 residues. CDR3 DNA: TGCGCCAGCAGTCTATCTGCTCCCACAGATACGCAGTATTTT. This codes for CASSLSAPTDTQYF.

J is TRBJ2-1 and V is TRBV7-2; TRBD2 aligns across 8 bases. Germline assignment: CDR1 SGHTA and CDR2 FQGNSA. The CDR3 runs to 14 residues. Trimming removed 4 bases from V and 8 bases from J; junction bases left unmatched: 7. The CDR3 loop is CASSSPGGFDEQFF. The CDR3 region has the DNA TGTGCCAGCAGCTCACCGGGGGGGTTCGATGAGCAGTTCTTC.

This clone was picked up one time. V usage is TRBV11-2 and J usage is TRBJ1-2, with a tentative D call TRBD1 (5 bases). In germline, CDR1 is SGHAT, CDR2 FQNNGV. V lost 5 bases and J lost 3, with 13 bases in between. The CDR3 extends over 14 amino acids. CDR3 sequence reads: CASSARDGDYGYTF. The CDR3 DNA sequence: TGTGCCAGCAGCGCCAGGGACGGAGACTATGGCTACACCTTC.

The rearrangement joins TRBV4-1 to TRBJ1-5, with D hard to call. This CDR3 is built from 15 residues. Per the germline V gene, CDR1 is MGHRA and CDR2 is YSYEKL. V lost 1 base, J lost 3 bases, and 10 bases lay in between. In DNA form, the CDR3 reads TGCGCCAGCAGCCAAGCTTGGCAGTCCAATCAGCCCCAGCATTTT. It yields the protein CASSQAWQSNQPQHF.

The chain employs TRBV3-1 (or the pseudogene TRBV3-2) and TRBJ2-7; D not certain. This CDR3 spans 15 amino acids. Trimming removed 4 bases from V and 4 bases from J, with 17 bases in between. CDR1 and CDR2 (germline): LGHDT, YNNKEL (reference sequence). The CDR3 protein is CASSRRLGPNYEQYF. CDR3 nucleotides: TGTGCCAGCAGCCGTAGGCTCGGGCCGAATTACGAGCAGTACTTC.

The V gene is TRBV19, the J gene TRBJ2-5; 10 bases are shared with TRBD2. This CDR3 is 15 amino acids long. Per the germline V gene, CDR1 is LNHDA and CDR2 is SQIVND (reference sequence). With V trimmed by 4 bases and J by 3 bases, 5 bases remained unmatched. The CDR3 DNA reads TGTGCCAGTAGTACCGGACTAGCGGAAAAAGAGACCCAGTACTTC. This codes for CASSTGLAEKETQYF.

The genes are TRBV5-6 and TRBJ2-1, with D maybe TRBD1 (6 bases). V was pared by 4 bases and J by 1 base, with 15 bases between. The CDR3 length is 16 residues. Germline V CDR1 and CDR2: SGHDT, YYEEEE. The CDR3 DNA follows: TGTGCCAGCAGCATAACAGGGTCGTCTTCCTACAATGAGCAGTTCTTC. Its translation: CASSITGSSSYNEQFF. Full variable domain (remainder filled in from reference TRBV5-6 and TRBJ2-1): DAGVTQSPTHLIKTRGQQVTLRCSPKSGHDTVSWYQQALGQGPQFIFQYYEEEERQRGNFPDRFSGHQFPNYSSELNVNALLLGDSALYLCASSITGSSSYNEQFFGPGTRLTVL.

The rearrangement uses TRBV24-1 and TRBJ2-7; 7 bases are a match to TRBD1. The CDR3 sequence is 16 residues long. Germline CDR1 KGHDR, CDR2 SFDVKD. V trimming: 9 bases; J trimming: 4 bases; junction bases outside the gene matches: 17. CDR3 DNA sequence: TGTGCCACCCTTCTACGACAGGGCAGAAATCCATACGAGCAGTACTTC. This codes for CATLLRQGRNPYEQYF.